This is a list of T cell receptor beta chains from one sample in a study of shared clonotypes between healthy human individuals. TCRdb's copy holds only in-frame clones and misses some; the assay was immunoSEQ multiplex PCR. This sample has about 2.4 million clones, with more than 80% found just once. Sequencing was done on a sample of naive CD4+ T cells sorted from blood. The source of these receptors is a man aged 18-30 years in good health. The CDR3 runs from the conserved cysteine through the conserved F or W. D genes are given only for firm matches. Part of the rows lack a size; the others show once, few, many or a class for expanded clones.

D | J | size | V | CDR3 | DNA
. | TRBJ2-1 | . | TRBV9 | CASSPYYGFNEQFF | TGTGCCAGCAGCCCTTATTACGGATTCAATGAGCAGTTCTTC
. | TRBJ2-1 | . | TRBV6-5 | CASSYGVPNEQFF | TGTGCCAGCAGTTACGGAGTCCCCAATGAGCAGTTCTTC
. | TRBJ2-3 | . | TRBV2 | CASNQQSTDTQYF | TGTGCCAGCAATCAGCAGAGCACAGATACGCAGTATTTT
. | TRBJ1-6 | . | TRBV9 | CASSVPGTPLHF | TGTGCCAGCAGCGTACCGGGAACGCCCCTCCACTTT
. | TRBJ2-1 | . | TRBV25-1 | CASSWAGSAYNEQFF | TGTGCCAGCAGTTGGGCGGGGAGTGCCTACAATGAGCAGTTCTTC
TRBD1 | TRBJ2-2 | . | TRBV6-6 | CASRVTGDTGELFF | TGTGCCAGCAGAGTGACAGGGGACACCGGGGAGCTGTTTTTT
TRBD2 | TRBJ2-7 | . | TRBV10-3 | CAITEGLAGTYEQYF | TGTGCCATCACCGAGGGACTAGCGGGGACCTACGAGCAGTACTTC
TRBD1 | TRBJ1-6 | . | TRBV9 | CASSDRDSIINSYNSPLHF | TGTGCCAGCAGCGACCGGGACAGCATTATTAACTCCTATAATTCACCCCTCCACTTT
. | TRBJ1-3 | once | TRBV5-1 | CASSVDGSSGNTIYF | TGCGCCAGCAGCGTGGACGGCTCCTCTGGAAACACCATATATTTT
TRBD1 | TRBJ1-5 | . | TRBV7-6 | CASSLGGQGNQPQHF | TGTGCCAGCAGCTTAGGGGGACAGGGCAATCAGCCCCAGCATTTT
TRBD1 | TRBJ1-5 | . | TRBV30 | CAWSAGQGHQPQHF | TGTGCCTGGAGTGCCGGACAGGGGCATCAGCCCCAGCATTTT
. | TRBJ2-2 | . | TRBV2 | CASSDSRSYTGELFF | TGTGCCAGCAGTGATAGTCGTAGCTACACCGGGGAGCTGTTTTTT
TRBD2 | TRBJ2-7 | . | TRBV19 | CASSTRLAGGPSYEQYF | TGTGCCAGTAGTACGAGACTAGCGGGGGGGCCCTCCTACGAGCAGTACTTC
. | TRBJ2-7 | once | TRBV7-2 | CASREIPGSVYEQYF | TGTGCCAGCAGGGAAATCCCAGGGAGCGTCTACGAGCAGTACTTC
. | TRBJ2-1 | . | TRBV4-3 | CASSREGPNEQFF | TGCGCCAGCAGCCGAGAGGGACCCAATGAGCAGTTCTTC
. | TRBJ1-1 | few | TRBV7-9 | CASSLTENTEAFF | TGTGCCAGCAGCCTGACAGAGAACACTGAAGCTTTCTTT
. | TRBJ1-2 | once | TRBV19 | CASSMAGLWGYTF | TGTGCCAGTAGTATGGCAGGGCTTTGGGGCTACACCTTC
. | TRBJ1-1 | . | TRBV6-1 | CASSETGRVGTEAFF | TGTGCCAGCAGTGAAACAGGCAGGGTGGGCACTGAAGCTTTCTTT
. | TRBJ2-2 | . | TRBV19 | CASSWVYRNTGELFF | TGTGCCAGTAGTTGGGTTTACAGGAACACCGGGGAGCTGTTTTTT
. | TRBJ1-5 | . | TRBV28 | CASTPPGVGQPQHF | TGTGCCAGCACCCCCCCCGGGGTGGGTCAGCCCCAGCATTTT
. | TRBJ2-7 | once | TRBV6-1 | CASKYRENSYEQYF | TGTGCCAGCAAGTACAGGGAAAACTCCTACGAGCAGTACTTC
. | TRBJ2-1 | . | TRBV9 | CASSVSGVGLNEQFF | TGTGCCAGCAGCGTGTCAGGGGTCGGGTTGAATGAGCAGTTCTTC
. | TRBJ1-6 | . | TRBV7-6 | CASSLWDRNGYNSPLHF | TGTGCCAGCAGCTTATGGGATCGGAACGGCTATAATTCACCCCTCCACTTT
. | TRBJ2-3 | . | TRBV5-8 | CASRTDTQYF | TGTGCCAGCCGCACAGATACGCAGTATTTT
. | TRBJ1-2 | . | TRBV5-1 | CASSVDPQTNYGYTF | TGCGCCAGCAGCGTGGACCCTCAGACTAACTATGGCTACACCTTC
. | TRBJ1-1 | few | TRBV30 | CARETREENAEAFF | TGTGCCCGGGAGACGCGCGAAGAAAATGCTGAAGCTTTCTTT
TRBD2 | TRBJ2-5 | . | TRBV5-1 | CASSLGLAGMYQETQYF | TGCGCCAGCAGCTTGGGACTAGCGGGCATGTACCAAGAGACCCAGTACTTC
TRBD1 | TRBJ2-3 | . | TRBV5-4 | CASSGHRGPGADTQYF | TGTGCCAGCAGCGGTCACAGGGGGCCAGGGGCAGATACGCAGTATTTT
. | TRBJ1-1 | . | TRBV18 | CASSPSREGKAFF | TGTGCCAGCTCACCATCCCGCGAGGGGAAAGCTTTCTTT
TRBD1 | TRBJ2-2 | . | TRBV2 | CASSRNRGNTGELFF | TGTGCCAGCAGTAGGAACAGGGGGAACACCGGGGAGCTGTTTTTT
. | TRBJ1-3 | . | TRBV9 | CASSVEIGERNTIYF | TGTGCCAGCAGCGTAGAGATAGGGGAACGAAACACCATATATTTT